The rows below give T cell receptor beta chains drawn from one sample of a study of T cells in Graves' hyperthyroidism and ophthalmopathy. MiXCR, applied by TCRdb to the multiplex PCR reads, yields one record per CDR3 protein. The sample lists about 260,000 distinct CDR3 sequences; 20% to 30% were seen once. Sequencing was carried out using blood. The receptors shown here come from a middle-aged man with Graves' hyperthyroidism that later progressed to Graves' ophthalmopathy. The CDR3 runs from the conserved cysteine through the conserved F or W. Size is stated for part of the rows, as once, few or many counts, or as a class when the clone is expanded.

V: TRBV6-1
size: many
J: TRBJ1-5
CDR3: CASRTSGGPNQPQHF

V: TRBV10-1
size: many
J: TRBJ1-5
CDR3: CASSPYRVQKRVVNSNQPQHF

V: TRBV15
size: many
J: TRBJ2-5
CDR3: CATSSRLVVTSGRETQYF

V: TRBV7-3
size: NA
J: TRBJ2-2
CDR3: CASSSPLAGVPTGELFF

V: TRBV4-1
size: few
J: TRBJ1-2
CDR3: CASSQNEGGWNYGYTF

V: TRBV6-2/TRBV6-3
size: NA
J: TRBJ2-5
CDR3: CASMEFRAGQETQYF

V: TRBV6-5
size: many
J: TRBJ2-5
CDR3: CASSYDKQKQQETQYF

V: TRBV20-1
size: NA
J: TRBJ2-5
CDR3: CSARDEVEETQYF

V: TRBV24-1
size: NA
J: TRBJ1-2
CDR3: CATSDGVDRSGYTF

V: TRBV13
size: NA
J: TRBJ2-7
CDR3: CASSLGVRAYEQYF

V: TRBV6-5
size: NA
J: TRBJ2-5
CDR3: CASSYSGLAQETQYF

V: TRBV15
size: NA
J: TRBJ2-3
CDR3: CATARLAPDTQYF

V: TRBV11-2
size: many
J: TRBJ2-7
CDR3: CASSLQPPGQGLEQYF

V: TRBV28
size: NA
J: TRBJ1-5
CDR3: CASSLVSPRGAGTGNQPQHF

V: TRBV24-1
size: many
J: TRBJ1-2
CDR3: CATGQGDGGYTF

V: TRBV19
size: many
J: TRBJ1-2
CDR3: CASSKTQGLYGYTF

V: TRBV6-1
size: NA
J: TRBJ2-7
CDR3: CASSDAPRGGEQYF

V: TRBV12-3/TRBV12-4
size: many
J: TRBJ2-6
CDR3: CASSLRGVGANVLTF

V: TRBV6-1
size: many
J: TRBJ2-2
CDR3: CASRNWGGPDTGELFF

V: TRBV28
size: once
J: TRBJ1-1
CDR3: CASSLRRMAGTEAFF

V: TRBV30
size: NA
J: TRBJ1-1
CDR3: CAWGDRITAFF

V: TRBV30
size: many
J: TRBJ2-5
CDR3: CAWSTPSGRGVEETQYF

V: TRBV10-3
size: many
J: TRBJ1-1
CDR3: CAISGGQGDAEAFF

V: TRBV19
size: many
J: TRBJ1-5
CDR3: CASSGGASQPQHF

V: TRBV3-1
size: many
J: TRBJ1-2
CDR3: CASSQGTGGNYGYTF

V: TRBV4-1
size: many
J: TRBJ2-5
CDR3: CASSQGGDRVQETQYF

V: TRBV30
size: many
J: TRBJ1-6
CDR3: CAWSVRDSGSPLHF

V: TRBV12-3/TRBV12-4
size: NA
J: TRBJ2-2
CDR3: CASSPEFGELFF

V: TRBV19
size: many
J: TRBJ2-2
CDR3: CASTILQGNGELFF

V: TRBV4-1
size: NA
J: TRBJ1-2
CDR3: CASSQEGASAGQGDGYTF

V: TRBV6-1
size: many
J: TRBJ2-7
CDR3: CASRGLAGVFSEQYF

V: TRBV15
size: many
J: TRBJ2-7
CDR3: CATSRDRGRIYEQYF

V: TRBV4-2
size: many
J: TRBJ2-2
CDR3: CASSPPQLENTGELFF

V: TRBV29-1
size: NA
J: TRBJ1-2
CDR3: CSVEVRQTNYGYTF

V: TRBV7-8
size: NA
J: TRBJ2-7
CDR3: CASSWSPGGTYEQYF

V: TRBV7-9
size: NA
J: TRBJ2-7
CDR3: CASSPGTGSGYEQYF

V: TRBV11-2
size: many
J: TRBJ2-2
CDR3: CASSPIRGSNTGELFF

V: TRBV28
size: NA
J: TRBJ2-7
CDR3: CASSPPRHEQYF

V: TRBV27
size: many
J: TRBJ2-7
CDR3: CASSNWDTFSYEQYF

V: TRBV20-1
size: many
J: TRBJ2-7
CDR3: CSAFTTGSEQYF

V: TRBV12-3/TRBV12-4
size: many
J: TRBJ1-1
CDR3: CASSLGPGVGTEAFF

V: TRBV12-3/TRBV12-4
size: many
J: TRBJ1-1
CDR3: CASSRDGRMNTEAFF

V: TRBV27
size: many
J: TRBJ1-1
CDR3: CASRNFEGTEAFF

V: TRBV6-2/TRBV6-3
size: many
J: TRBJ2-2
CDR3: CASSFRTRGTGKLFF

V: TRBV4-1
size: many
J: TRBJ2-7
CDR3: CASSLERYSYEQYF

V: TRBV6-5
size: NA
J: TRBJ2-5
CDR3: CASSYRGLAGEETQYF

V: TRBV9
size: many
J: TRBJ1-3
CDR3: CASSGTGGLVSGNTIYF

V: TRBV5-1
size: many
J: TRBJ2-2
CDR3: CASRRSAGELFF

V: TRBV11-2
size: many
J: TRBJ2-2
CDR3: CASRRDMNTGELFF

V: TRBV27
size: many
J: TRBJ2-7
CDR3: CASRVDRARREQYF

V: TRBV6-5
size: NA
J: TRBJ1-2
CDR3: CASSIDRPPNYGYTF

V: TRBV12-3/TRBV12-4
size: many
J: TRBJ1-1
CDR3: CASNRRAEAFF

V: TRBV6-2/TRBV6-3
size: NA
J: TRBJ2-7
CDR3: CASSYSTQARTYEQYF

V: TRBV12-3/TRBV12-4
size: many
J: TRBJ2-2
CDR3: CASSLAGLGTGELFF

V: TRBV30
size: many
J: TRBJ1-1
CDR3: CAWRALEEAFF

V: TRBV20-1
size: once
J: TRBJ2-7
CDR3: CSARAVYSYEQYF

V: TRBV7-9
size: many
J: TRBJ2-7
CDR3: CASSSGTGGIYEQYF